This TCR beta chain was obtained from a study of blood T cell repertoires in COVID-19. Measured with immunoSEQ multiplex PCR; TCRdb has only the in-frame clones, and not every one. This table has tens of thousands of clones, 90% to 95% appearing once. Trimming pared 1 base from V and 3 bases from J, leaving 9 bases between. CDR3 length equals 14 residues. Germline assignment: CDR1 MNHEY and CDR2 SVGAGI. The rearrangement joins TRBV6-5 to TRBJ2-5; D call uncertain. The TCR was taken from a woman in her forties or fifties in a cohort sampled during active COVID-19. Sequencing was done on a sample of peripheral blood. This CDR3 reads CASSYCYIKETQYF. CDR3 DNA sequence: TGTGCCAGCAGTTACTGTTACATTAAAGAGACCCAGTACTTC.